This T cell receptor (beta chain) comes out of a study of shared clonotypes between healthy human individuals. Overall study context: The study used three CD4 naive, three CD4 memory, two CD8 naive and one CD8 memory plate per donor. Broader study findings: The donor pool, a small one, limited the genetic and exposure-history diversity represented.

Germline CDR1 LNHDA, CDR2 SQIVND (reference sequence). V was pared by 7 bases and J by 0 bases, with 13 bases between. This CDR3 is 15 amino acids long. Repertoires were generated with immunoSEQ multiplex PCR, while TCRdb's copy carries only in-frame clones and drops some. The top ten hold more than 0.35% of the sample, which has 2 million to 3 million clones, under 95% seen once. In regard to this clone: As yet, its antigen is unknown.

The V and J genes are TRBV19 and TRBJ1-5, with D maybe TRBD1 (6 bases). The sequence came from a man between 18 and 29 years old in good health. Some clones in this sample may be carry-over from other donors' samples. Specimen: naive CD4+ T cells from PBMCs. Subset in this sample: CD45RA+ positively selected. The CDR3 sequence: CASNPDRNSNQPQHF. As DNA, the CDR3 is TGTGCCAGTAACCCGGACAGAAATAGCAATCAGCCCCAGCATTTT.